These 22 T cell receptor beta chains came from one sample sequenced in a study of response to subunit inactivated influenza vaccine. TCRdb re-called the RT-PCR reads through MiXCR, storing one row per CDR3 protein. This table holds around 600,000 distinct CDR3 sequences, about 11% found once. These data are also associated with another study on T cells expressing NK-cell markers. This second study notes: TCR beta cDNA was made by 5'RACE template switching with UMIs.

Sample: PBMCs from blood, taken on the day of vaccination. Receptors were obtained from a man aged 45-65 years who received an inactivated influenza vaccine.

This clonotype was seen repeatedly, ten times or more. V usage is TRBV28 and J usage is TRBJ2-1, with TRBD2 matching over 12 bases. The CDR3 sequence is 16 residues long. CDR1 and CDR2 (germline): MDHEN, SYDVKM. J was trimmed by 4 bases and V by 5 bases; bases with no gene match: 6. Here the CDR3 DNA reads TGTGCCAGCAGTACACGACTAGCGGGGGCTTACAATGAGCAGTTCTTC. It encodes CASSTRLAGAYNEQFF.

This clonotype was counted ten times or more. The CDR3 region is CASSAHLYEQYF. The DNA of the CDR3 is TGTGCCAGCAGTGCACACCTCTACGAGCAGTACTTC. V gene TRBV2 combines with J gene TRBJ2-7; D not certain. Germline values: CDR1 SNHLY, CDR2 FYNNEI. The CDR3 sequence is 12 residues long. Trimming pared 4 bases from V and 3 bases from J, leaving 7 bases between.

This clonotype was seen a handful of times. V gene TRBV18 combines with J gene TRBJ2-1; D unresolved. Trimming cost V 3 bases and J 10 bases, with 10 bases left between them. The germline gives CDR1 KGHSH, CDR2 LQKENI. This CDR3 comprises 12 residues. CDR3 DNA: TGTGCCAGCTCACCCTTGGACGCCGAGCAGTTCTTC. Translating it yields CASSPLDAEQFF.

A remark on this clonotype: Germline and junction disagree at one end, which may indicate a read error. The V gene is TRBV29-1, the J gene TRBJ2-3; D not resolved. In germline, CDR1 is SQVTM, CDR2 ANQGSEA. The CDR3 has 10 residues. The CDR3 is CSVGPDDWFF. The DNA for the CDR3 is TGCAGCGTGGGCCCTGACGATTGGTTTTTT.

V is TRBV9 and J is TRBJ2-1; D might be TRBD1 or TRBD2, each matching 6 bases. The ends were cut back, 4 bases at V and 5 bases at J, with 16 bases in the middle. Germline V CDR1 and CDR2: SGDLS, YYNGEE. The CDR3 sequence is 15 residues long. In DNA, the CDR3 is TGTGCCAGCAGCCCCTTGTGGGGGGCCCACAATGAGCAGTTCTTC. Its translation: CASSPLWGAHNEQFF.

V and J are TRBV20-1 and TRBJ2-1; 13 positions match TRBD2. V shed 3 bases, J shed 5 bases, and the junction held 7 bases outside the gene matches. The germline V gene encodes CDR1 DFQATT and CDR2 SNEGSKA (reference sequence). The CDR3 has 16 amino acids. Here the CDR3 reads CSASPTSGGVHNEQFF. In nucleotides, the CDR3 is TGCAGTGCTAGCCCTACTAGCGGGGGGGTCCACAATGAGCAGTTCTTC.

The V and J genes are TRBV29-1 and TRBJ2-1; D is unresolved. The ends were cut back, 1 base at V and 7 bases at J, with 8 bases in the middle. Germline V gene lookup returns CDR1 SQVTM and CDR2 ANQGSEA. The CDR3 is 12 residues long. CDR3 coding DNA: TGCAGCGTTGAAGCAAATAGTAATGAGCAGTTCTTC. Encoded protein: CSVEANSNEQFF.

This clonotype was seen only a few times. This rearrangement joins TRBV5-4 to TRBJ2-7; tentative D call: TRBD2 (6 bases). Trimming left V 0 bases short and J 6 bases short, with 13 bases between. CDR1 and CDR2 (germline): SGHNT, YYREEE (reference sequence). This CDR3 is built from 14 residues. The CDR3 region is CASSLAIWGGEQYF. In DNA, the CDR3 is TGTGCCAGCAGCTTGGCCATTTGGGGAGGCGAGCAGTACTTC.

This clonotype was counted at least ten times. The V call is TRBV3-1, the J call TRBJ2-7, with TRBD2 as a possible D gene (6 bases). Germline V gene data show CDR1 as LGHDT and CDR2 as YNNKEL (reference sequence). V lost 3 bases, J lost 5 bases, and 14 bases lay in between. The CDR3 extends over 14 amino acids. CDR3 protein: CASSQGGAVNEQYF. As DNA, the CDR3 is TGTGCCAGCAGCCAGGGGGGAGCGGTAAACGAGCAGTACTTC.

This clonotype was counted a single time. V usage is TRBV7-3 and J usage is TRBJ2-3; D is unresolved. The germline V gene encodes CDR1 SGHTA and CDR2 FQGTGA. V lost 4 bases to trimming and J lost 3 bases, with 14 bases between them. The CDR3 loop spans 15 amino acids. CDR3 sequence (DNA): TGTGCCAGCAGCTACCTCTCGGGTACGACAGATACGCAGTATTTT. Protein sequence: CASSYLSGTTDTQYF.

This clonotype was counted at least ten times. The chain combines TRBV3-1 with TRBJ2-3; unclear D gene. The CDR3 runs to 12 residues. V was shortened by 1 base and J by 3 bases, with 2 bases between the two germline ends. CDR1 and CDR2 (germline): LGHDT, YNNKEL (reference sequence). CDR3 protein: CASSQVTDTQYF. In DNA form, the CDR3 reads TGTGCCAGCAGCCAAGTGACAGATACGCAGTATTTT.

This clonotype was seen ten or more times. The rearrangement joins TRBV7-9 to TRBJ2-5, with D tentatively TRBD2 (6 bases). CDR1 is SEHNR and CDR2 is FQNEAQ in the germline V gene (reference sequence). V was clipped by 0 bases and J by 1 base, with 9 bases between them. This CDR3 is 15 amino acids long. The CDR3 region has the DNA TGTGCCAGCAGCTTAGCGACGGGGGTCCAAGAGACCCAGTACTTC. Translated: CASSLATGVQETQYF.

This clonotype occurred a few times. This sequence joins TRBV15 and TRBJ2-5, with D unresolved. V was clipped by 0 bases and J by 5 bases, with 19 bases between them. This CDR3 has 17 residues. From germline, CDR1 is LNHNV and CDR2 YYDKDF (reference sequence). In DNA, the CDR3 is TGTGCCACCAGCAGAGATGGGTGGCACTCGAGGATGGAGACCCAGTACTTC. The encoded protein is CATSRDGWHSRMETQYF.

This clonotype was recorded a few times. The gene calls are TRBV19 and TRBJ2-1; 8 bases match TRBD2. The CDR3 covers 15 residues. CDR1 is LNHDA, CDR2 SQIVND, per germline (reference sequence). Germline trimming cut 10 bases from V and 4 bases from J; bases unmatched to any gene: 12. CDR3 region: CATKRSGGGYNEQFF. The CDR3 DNA sequence: TGTGCCACCAAGCGCAGCGGGGGTGGGTACAATGAGCAGTTCTTC.

This clonotype has only a few counts. V is TRBV7-2 and J is TRBJ1-1, with D uncertain. Between the trimmed V and J ends, which lost 0 bases and 4 bases, there was a span of 9 bases. The CDR3 spans 14 residues. The germline gives CDR1 SGHTA, CDR2 FQGNSA. CDR3 nucleotides: TGTGCCAGCAGCTTAGCGGTTTGGAGCACTGAAGCTTTCTTT. Residues: CASSLAVWSTEAFF.

This clonotype occurred many times. At one boundary the junction diverges from the germline segment, which might be a read error. The chain links TRBV7-2 to TRBJ2-1, with 8 positions matching TRBD2. Germline V lookup: CDR1 SGHTA, CDR2 FQGNSA. This CDR3 is built from 14 residues. The CDR3 loop is CASSIAVAGHEQFF. DNA of the CDR3: TGTGCCAGCAGCATAGCGGTAGCGGGGCATGAGCAGTTCTTC.

In this sample, this clonotype turned up many times. The chain recombines TRBV3-1 with TRBJ2-1, with TRBD2 identical over 9 bases. The CDR3 covers 15 residues. Unmatched junction bases numbered 4, after V lost 2 bases and J lost 5 bases. In germline, CDR1 is LGHDT, CDR2 YNNKEL (reference sequence). The CDR3 reads CASSQILAGHNEQFF. The CDR3 bases are TGTGCCAGCAGCCAAATCCTAGCGGGACACAATGAGCAGTTCTTC.

This clonotype was seen just once. With a much larger clone just one base away, this may be a read error. The rearrangement uses TRBV7-3 and TRBJ2-1; 11 bases match TRBD1. The CDR3 totals 15 residues. Germline V gives CDR1 SGHTA, CDR2 FQGTGA. The CDR3 is CASSSLGPGQGEMVF. The CDR3 bases are TGTGCCAGCAGCTCCCTGGGCCCGGGACAGGGGGAAATGGTCTTC.

The sample holds a few counts of this clonotype. V gene TRBV4-3 combines with J gene TRBJ2-3, with D possibly being TRBD2 (6 bases). The germline V and J ends were trimmed by 0 bases and 1 base, with 8 bases remaining between them. Germline V gene lookup returns CDR1 LGHNA and CDR2 YSLEER. The CDR3 has 15 residues. The CDR3 coding sequence is TGCGCCAGCAGCCAAGATTCGGGGGGCACAGATACGCAGTATTTT. Translation: CASSQDSGGTDTQYF.

This clonotype came up a few times. The V gene is TRBV5-1, the J gene TRBJ2-7; 8 positions agree with TRBD2. Germline V gene data show CDR1 as SGHRS and CDR2 as YFSETQ. The J segment lost 1 base and the V segment lost 2 bases, leaving 8 bases of the junction unmatched. This CDR3 region has 16 residues. As DNA, the CDR3 is TGCGCCAGCAGCTTCGGTAATAGCGGGGCTTCCTACGAGCAGTACTTC. Its protein product is CASSFGNSGASYEQYF.

This clonotype has a handful of counts. The V and J genes are TRBV30 and TRBJ2-3; possibly TRBD2 for D (7 bases). The CDR3 totals 15 residues. The germline V gene encodes CDR1 GTSNPN and CDR2 SVGIG (reference sequence). V lost 1 base, J lost 4 bases, and 15 bases lay in between. CDR3 sequence reads: CAWSARGGAADTQYF. CDR3 bases: TGTGCCTGGAGTGCCCGTGGGGGGGCGGCAGATACGCAGTATTTT. The variable domain in full, with the rest retrieved from reference TRBV30 and TRBJ2-3, is SQTIHQWPATLVQPVGSPLSLECTVEGTSNPNLYWYRQAAGRGLQLLFYSVGIGQISSEVPQNLSASRPQDRQFILSSKKLLLSDSGFYLCAWSARGGAADTQYFGPGTRLTVL.

This clonotype was counted ten times or more. The genes are TRBV12-3 or TRBV12-4 and TRBJ1-1; D gene unclear. This CDR3 has 14 residues. Trimming took off 1 base at V and 1 base at J, with 7 bases between the two ends. The CDR3, as DNA: TGTGCCAGCAGTTTAGAATCCAGGAACACTGAAGCTTTCTTT. Amino acid sequence: CASSLESRNTEAFF.